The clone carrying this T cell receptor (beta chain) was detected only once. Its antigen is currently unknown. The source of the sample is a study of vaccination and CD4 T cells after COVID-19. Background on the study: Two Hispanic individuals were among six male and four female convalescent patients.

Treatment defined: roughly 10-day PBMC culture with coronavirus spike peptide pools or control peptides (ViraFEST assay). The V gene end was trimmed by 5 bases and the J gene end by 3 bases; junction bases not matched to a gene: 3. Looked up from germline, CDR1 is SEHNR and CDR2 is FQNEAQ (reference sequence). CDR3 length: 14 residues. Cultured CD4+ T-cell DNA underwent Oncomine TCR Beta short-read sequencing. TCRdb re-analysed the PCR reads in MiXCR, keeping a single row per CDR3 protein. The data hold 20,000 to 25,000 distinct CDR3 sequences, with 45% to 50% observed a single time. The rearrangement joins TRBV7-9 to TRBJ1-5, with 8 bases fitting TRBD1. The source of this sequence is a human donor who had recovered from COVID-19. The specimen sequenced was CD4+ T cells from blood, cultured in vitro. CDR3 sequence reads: CASSLTGVNQPQHF. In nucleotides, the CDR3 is TGTGCCAGCAGCCTGACAGGGGTCAATCAGCCCCAGCATTTT.